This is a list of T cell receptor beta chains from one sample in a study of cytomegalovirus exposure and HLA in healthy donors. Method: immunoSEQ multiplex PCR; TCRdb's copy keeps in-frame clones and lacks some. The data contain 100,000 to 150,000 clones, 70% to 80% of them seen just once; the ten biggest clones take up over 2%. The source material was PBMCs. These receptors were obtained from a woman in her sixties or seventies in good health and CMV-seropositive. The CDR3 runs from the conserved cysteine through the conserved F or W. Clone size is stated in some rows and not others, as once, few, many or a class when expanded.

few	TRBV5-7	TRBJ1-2	CASSASGYGYTF
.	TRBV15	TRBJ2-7	CATSRDGRGASYEQYF
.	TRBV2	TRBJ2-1	CASRATIIYGEQFF
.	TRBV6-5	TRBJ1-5	CASSYLQNSNQPQHF
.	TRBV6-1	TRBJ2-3	CASTKRTVSTDTQYF
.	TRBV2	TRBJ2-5	CASRALAGGYQETQYF
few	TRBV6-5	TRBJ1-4	CASSYQGSVNEKLFF
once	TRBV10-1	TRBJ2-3	CASSESSALGTQYF
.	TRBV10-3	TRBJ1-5	CAIGRDKYSNQPQHF
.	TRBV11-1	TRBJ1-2	CASSPTGSYGYTF
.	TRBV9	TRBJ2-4	CASSDSRLAVAKNIQYF
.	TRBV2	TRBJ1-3	CAREGSSGNTIYF
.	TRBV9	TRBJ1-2	CASTRDNSGYTF
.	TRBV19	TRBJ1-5	CASRTDYNQPQHF
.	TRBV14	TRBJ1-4	CASSQSGGSTNEKLFF
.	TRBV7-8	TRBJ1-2	CASSLTGQSLNGYTF
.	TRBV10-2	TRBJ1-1	CASSESSDSFVTEAFF
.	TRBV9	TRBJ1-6	CASSATGGSNSPLHF
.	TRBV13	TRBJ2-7	CASSLEGGVEQYF
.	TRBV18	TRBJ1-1	CASSPRTGRAFF
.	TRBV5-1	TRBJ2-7	CASSSTGNEQYF
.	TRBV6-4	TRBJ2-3	CASSDLAGEGTDTQYF